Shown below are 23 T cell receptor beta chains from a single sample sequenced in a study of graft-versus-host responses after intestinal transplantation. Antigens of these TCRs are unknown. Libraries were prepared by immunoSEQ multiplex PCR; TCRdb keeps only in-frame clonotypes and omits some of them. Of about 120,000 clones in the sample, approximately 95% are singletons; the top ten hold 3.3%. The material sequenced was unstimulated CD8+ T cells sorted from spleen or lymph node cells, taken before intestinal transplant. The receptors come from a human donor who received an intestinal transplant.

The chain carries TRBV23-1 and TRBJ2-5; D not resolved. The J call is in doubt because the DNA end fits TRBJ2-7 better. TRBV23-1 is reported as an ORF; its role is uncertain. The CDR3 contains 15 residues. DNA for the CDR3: TGCGCCAGCAGTCAATCGACACTGCAACGATACGAGCAGTACTTC. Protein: CASSQSTLQRYEQYF.

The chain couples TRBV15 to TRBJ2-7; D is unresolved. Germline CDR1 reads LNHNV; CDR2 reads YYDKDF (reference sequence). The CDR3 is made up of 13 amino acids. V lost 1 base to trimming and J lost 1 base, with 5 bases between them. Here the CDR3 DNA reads TGTGCCACCAGCAGAGTTTCTTCCTACGAGCAGTACTTC. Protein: CATSRVSSYEQYF.

As DNA, the CDR3 is TGTGCCAGCAGTTACAAGCGGGAGGGCTACGAGCAGTACTTC. It translates to CASSYKREGYEQYF. The V gene is TRBV6-5, the J gene TRBJ2-7; 10 bases are a match to TRBD2. With 2 bases clipped from V and 3 bases from J, the junction kept 1 base outside the gene matches. CDR3 length: 14 amino acids. Per the germline V gene, CDR1 is MNHEY and CDR2 is SVGAGI.

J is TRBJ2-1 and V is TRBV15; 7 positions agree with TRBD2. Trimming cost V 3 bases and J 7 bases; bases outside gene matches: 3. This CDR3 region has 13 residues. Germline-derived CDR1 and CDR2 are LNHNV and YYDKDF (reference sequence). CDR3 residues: CATSSTAGNEQFF. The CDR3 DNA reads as TGTGCCACCAGCAGTACAGCGGGAAATGAGCAGTTCTTC.

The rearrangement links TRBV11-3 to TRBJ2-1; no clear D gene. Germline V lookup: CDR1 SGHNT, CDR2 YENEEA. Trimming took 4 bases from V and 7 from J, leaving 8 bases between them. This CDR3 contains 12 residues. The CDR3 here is CASSSSTNEQFF. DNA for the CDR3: TGTGCCAGCAGCTCCAGTACTAATGAGCAGTTCTTC.

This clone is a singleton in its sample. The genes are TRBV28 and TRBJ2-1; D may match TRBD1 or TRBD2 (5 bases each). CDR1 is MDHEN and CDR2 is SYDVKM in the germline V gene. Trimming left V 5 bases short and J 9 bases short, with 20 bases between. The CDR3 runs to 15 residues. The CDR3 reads CASSPPGTAGVEQFF. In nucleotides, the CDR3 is TGTGCCAGCAGTCCCCCTGGGACCGCCGGGGTTGAGCAGTTCTTC.

The CDR3 reads CASGTAFYNEQFF. CDR3 sequence (DNA): TGTGCCAGCGGGACAGCTTTCTACAATGAGCAGTTCTTC. The chain combines TRBV6-5 with TRBJ2-1; 7 bases are shared with TRBD1. The J segment lost 3 bases and the V segment lost 8 bases, leaving 4 bases of the junction unmatched. CDR3 length: 13 residues. Germline loops: CDR1 MNHEY, CDR2 SVGAGI.

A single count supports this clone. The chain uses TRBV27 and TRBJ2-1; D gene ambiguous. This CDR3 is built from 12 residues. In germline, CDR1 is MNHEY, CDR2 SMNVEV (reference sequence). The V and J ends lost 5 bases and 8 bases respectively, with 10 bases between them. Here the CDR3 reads CASSMTGYEQFF. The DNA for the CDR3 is TGTGCCAGCAGTATGACCGGGTATGAGCAGTTCTTC.

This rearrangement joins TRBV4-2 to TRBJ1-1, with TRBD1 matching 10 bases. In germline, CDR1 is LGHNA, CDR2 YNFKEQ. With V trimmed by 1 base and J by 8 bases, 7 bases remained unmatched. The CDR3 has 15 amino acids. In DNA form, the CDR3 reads TGTGCCAGCAGCCAAGCAAAGACAGGGGGCTCCGAAGCTTTCTTT. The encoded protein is CASSQAKTGGSEAFF.

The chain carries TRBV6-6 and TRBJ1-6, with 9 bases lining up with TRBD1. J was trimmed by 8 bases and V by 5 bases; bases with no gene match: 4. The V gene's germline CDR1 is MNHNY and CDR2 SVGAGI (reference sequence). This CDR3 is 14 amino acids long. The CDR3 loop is CASSGQGSDSPLHF. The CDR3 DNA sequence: TGTGCCAGCAGTGGACAGGGGAGCGATTCACCCCTCCACTTT.

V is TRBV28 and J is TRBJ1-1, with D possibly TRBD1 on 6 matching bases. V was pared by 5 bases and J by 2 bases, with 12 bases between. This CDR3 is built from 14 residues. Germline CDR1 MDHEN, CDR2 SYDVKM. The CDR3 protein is CASSPRGVNTEAFF. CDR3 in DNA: TGTGCCAGCAGTCCCAGGGGCGTCAACACTGAAGCTTTCTTT.

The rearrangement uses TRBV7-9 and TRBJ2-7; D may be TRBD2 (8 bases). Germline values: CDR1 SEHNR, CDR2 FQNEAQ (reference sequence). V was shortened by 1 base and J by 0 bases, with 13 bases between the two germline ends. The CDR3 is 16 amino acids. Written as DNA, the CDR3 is TGTGCCAGCAGCTTAGTTAGCGGGACAGCCTCCTACGAGCAGTACTTC. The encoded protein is CASSLVSGTASYEQYF.

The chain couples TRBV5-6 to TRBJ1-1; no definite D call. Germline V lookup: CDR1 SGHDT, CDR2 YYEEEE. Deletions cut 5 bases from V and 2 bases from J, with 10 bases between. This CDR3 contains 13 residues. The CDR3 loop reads CASRIQLNTEAFF. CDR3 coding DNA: TGTGCCAGCAGGATTCAGCTTAACACTGAAGCTTTCTTT.

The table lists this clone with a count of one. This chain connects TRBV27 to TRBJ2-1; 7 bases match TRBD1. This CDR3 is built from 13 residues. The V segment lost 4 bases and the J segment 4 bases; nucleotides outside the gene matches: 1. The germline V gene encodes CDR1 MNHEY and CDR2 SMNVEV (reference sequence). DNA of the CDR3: TGTGCCAGCAGTTGGGGACAGTACAATGAGCAGTTCTTC. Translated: CASSWGQYNEQFF.

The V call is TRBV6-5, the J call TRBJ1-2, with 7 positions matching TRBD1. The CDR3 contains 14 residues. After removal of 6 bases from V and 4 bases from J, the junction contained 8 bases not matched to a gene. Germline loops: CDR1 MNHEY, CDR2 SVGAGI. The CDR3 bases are TGTGCCAGCAGATCCCGACAGGGTGGCTATGGCTACACCTTC. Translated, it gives CASRSRQGGYGYTF.

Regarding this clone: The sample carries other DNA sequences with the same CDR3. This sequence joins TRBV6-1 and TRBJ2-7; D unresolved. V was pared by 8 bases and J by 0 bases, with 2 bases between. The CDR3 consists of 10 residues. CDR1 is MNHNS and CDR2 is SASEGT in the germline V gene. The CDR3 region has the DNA TGTGCCAGCGGCTCCTACGAGCAGTACTTC. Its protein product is CASGSYEQYF.

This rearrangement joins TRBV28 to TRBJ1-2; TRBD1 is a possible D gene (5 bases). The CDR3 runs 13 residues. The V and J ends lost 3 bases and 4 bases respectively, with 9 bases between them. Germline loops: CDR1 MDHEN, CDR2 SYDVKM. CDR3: CASSLTDGYGYTF. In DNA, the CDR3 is TGTGCCAGCAGTTTGACAGACGGCTATGGCTACACCTTC.

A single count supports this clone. CDR3 sequence reads: CASSLDRGRETQYF. CDR3 DNA sequence: TGTGCCAGCAGCCTGGACAGGGGCAGGGAGACCCAGTACTTC. The rearrangement joins TRBV27 to TRBJ2-5, with TRBD1 identical over 9 bases. The CDR3 runs to 14 residues. The junction had 7 bases not matched to a gene; V was cut back by 6 bases and J by 5 bases. The germline V gene encodes CDR1 MNHEY and CDR2 SMNVEV (reference sequence).

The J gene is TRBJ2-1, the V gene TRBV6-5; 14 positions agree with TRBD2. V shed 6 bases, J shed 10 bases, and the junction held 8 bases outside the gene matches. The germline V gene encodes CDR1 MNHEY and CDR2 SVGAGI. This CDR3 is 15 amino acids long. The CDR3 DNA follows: TGTGCCAGCAGAGCTTCCGGGACTAGCGGGGGAGAGCAGTTCTTC. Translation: CASRASGTSGGEQFF.

CDR3 nucleotides: TGTGCCAGCACAGCGGGAAACGGGGAAGAGACCCAGTACTTC. Protein product: CASTAGNGEETQYF. This chain links TRBV9 with TRBJ2-5; 7 bases are a match to TRBD2. Germline V gene data show CDR1 as SGDLS and CDR2 as YYNGEE. The CDR3 totals 14 residues. After removal of 6 bases from V and 3 bases from J, the junction contained 8 bases not matched to a gene.

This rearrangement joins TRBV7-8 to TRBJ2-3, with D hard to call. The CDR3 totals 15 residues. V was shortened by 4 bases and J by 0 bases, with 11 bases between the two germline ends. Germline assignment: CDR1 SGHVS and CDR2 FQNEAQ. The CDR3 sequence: CASSYFEASTDTQYF. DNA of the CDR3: TGTGCCAGCAGCTATTTCGAGGCTAGCACAGATACGCAGTATTTT.

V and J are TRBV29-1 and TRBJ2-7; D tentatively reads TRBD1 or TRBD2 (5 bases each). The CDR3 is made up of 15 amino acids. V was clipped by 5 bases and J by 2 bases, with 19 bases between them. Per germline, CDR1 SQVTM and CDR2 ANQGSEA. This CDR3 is CSVRWRGVEAYEQYF. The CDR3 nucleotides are TGCAGCGTTCGCTGGCGAGGGGTGGAAGCCTACGAGCAGTACTTC.

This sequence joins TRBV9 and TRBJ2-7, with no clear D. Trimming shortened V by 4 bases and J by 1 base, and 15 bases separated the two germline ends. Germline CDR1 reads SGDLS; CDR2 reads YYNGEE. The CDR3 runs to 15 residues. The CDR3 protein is CASSPDGLPSYEQYF. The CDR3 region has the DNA TGTGCCAGCAGCCCCGACGGGCTACCGTCCTACGAGCAGTACTTC.